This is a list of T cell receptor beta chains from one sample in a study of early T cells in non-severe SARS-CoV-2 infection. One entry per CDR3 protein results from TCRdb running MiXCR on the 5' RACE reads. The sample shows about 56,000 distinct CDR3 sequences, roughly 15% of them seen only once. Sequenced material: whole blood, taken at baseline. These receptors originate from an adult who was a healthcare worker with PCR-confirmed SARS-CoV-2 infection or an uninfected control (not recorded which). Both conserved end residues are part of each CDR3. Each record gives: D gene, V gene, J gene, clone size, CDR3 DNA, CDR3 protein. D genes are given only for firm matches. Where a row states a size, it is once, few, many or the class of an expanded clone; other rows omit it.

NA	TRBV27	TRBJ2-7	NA	TGTGCCAGCGTAGACGAGCAGTACTTC	CASVDEQYF
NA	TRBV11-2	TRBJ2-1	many	TGTGCCAGCAGCTTAGACCCGGGAGCGGTTAGCTCCTACAATGAGCAGTTCTTC	CASSLDPGAVSSYNEQFF
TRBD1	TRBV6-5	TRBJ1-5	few	TGTGCCAGCAGTTACAAGGCAGGGGGTATGAGCAATCAGCCCCAGCATTTT	CASSYKAGGMSNQPQHF
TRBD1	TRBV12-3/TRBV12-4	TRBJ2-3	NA	TGTGCCAGCAGTTTTTCGGGACAGGGGTTCTGGGGAAGCACAGATACGCAGTATTTT	CASSFSGQGFWGSTDTQYF
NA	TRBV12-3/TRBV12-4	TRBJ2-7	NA	TGTGCCAGCTCAGGGAGAGGGGACGAGCAGTACTTC	CASSGRGDEQYF
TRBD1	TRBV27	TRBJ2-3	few	TGTGCCAGCACGGACAGGGGGGTTACAGATACGCAGTATTTT	CASTDRGVTDTQYF
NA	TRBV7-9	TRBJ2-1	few	TGTGCCAGCAGCTTTGTCGGGGGCTCTGGCAATGAGCAGTTCTTC	CASSFVGGSGNEQFF
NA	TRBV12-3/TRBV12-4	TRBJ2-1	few	TGTGCCAGCAGTTTTGCCAGCTACAATGAGCAGTTCTTC	CASSFASYNEQFF
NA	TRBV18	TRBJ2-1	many	TGTGCCAGCTCACCACGAAGGTTCTACGATGAGCAGTTCTTC	CASSPRRFYDEQFF
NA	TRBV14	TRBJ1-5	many	TGTGCCAGCAGCCAAGAGGGTCGAAATCAGCCCCAGCATTTT	CASSQEGRNQPQHF
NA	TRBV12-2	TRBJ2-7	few	TGTGCAAGTCGTTCCGGGACAGGAATGCAAGAGCAGTACTTC	CASRSGTGMQEQYF
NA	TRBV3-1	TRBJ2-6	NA	TGTGCCAGCAGTCCGGGGGCCAACGTCCTGACTTTC	CASSPGANVLTF
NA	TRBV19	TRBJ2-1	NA	TGTGCCAGTAGTATTTCAGGGGTAAGCAATGAGCAGTTCTTC	CASSISGVSNEQFF
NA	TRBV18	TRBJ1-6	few	TGTGCCAGCTCACCACGTCAGTTGGAGGGTTCACCCCTCCACTTT	CASSPRQLEGSPLHF
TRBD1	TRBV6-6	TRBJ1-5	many	TGTGCCAGCAGCCCGCACAGACAGGGGGAGAGCAATCAGCCCCAGCATTTT	CASSPHRQGESNQPQHF
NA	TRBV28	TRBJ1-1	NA	TGTGCCAGCAGTTACATAGGGAACACTGAAGCTTTCTTT	CASSYIGNTEAFF
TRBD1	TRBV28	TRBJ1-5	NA	TGTGCCGGGGGGACAGGGAACCAGCCCCAGCATTTT	CAGGTGNQPQHF
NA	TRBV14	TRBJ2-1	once	TGTGCCAGCAGCCCCGCCATATTCAATGAGCAGTTCTTC	CASSPAIFNEQFF
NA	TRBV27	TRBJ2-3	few	TGTGCCAGCAGTTTATTGCCGACTAGGGGCACAGATACGCAGTATTTT	CASSLLPTRGTDTQYF
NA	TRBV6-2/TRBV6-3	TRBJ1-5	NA	TGTGCCAGCAGTTATCCACTACCGGCGGGGCAGCCCCAGCATTTT	CASSYPLPAGQPQHF
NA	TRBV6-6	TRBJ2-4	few	TGTGCCAGCAGTTCCCGGGACCGCTTAAACATTCAGTACTTC	CASSSRDRLNIQYF
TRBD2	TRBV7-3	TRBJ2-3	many	TGTGCCAGCAGCTTAGTCGGGGGGAGTAGCACAGATACGCAGTATTTT	CASSLVGGSSTDTQYF
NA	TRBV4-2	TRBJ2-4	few	TGTGCCAGCAGCCAAGATTCGTCCCTCAGATACATTCAGTACTTC	CASSQDSSLRYIQYF
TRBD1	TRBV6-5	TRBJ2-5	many	TGTGCCAGCAGTTACCGGGACAGACAAGAGACCCAGTACTTC	CASSYRDRQETQYF
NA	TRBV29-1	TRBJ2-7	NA	TGCAGCGTTGGACTAGGAATCGAGCAGTACTTC	CSVGLGIEQYF
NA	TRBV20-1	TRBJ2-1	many	TGCAGTGCTAGAGATGTGAGGGTAACCCTAGAGCAGTTCTTC	CSARDVRVTLEQFF
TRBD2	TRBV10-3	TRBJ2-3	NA	TGTGCCATCAGTGAGTCCCAAGCGGGGGGGCCAGGTACGCAGTATTTT	CAISESQAGGPGTQYF
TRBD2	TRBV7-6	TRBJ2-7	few	TGTGCCAGCAGCTTACTACTAGCGGAAGAGCAGTACTTC	CASSLLLAEEQYF
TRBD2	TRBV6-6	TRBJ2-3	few	TGTGCCACCCGGGGGGGCCAGACAGATACGCAGTATTTT	CATRGGQTDTQYF
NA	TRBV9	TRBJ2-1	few	TGTGCCAGCAGCCCGGGGAGAACGGTGGACAATGAGCAGTTCTTC	CASSPGRTVDNEQFF
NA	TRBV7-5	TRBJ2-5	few	NA	CISVPDGETQYF
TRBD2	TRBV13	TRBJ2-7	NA	TGTGCCAGCAGCTTCCCGACTAGCGGGGGCGAGCAGTACTTC	CASSFPTSGGEQYF
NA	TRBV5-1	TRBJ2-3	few	TGCGCCAGCAGCTTGGCGGCGGAGGCTACAGATACGCAGTATTTT	CASSLAAEATDTQYF
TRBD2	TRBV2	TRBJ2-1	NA	TGTGCCAGCAGTCGACTAGCGGGAGTCTATGAGCAGTTCTTC	CASSRLAGVYEQFF
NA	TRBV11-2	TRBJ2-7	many	TGTGCCAGCAGCTTAGGGCTAGTAGGCGAGCAGTACTTC	CASSLGLVGEQYF
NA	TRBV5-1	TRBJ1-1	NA	TGCGCCAGCAGCTTGGCCGGGAGTACGGGGACTGAAGCTTTCTTT	CASSLAGSTGTEAFF
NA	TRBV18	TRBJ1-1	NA	TGTGCCAGCTCACCAAGGGCCGGGGAGGGCACTGAAGCTTTCTTT	CASSPRAGEGTEAFF
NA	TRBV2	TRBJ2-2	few	TGTGCCAGCAGGGGGGGATACGGGGAGCTGTTTTTT	CASRGGYGELFF
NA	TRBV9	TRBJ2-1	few	TGTGCCAGCAGCGTGAGGGACCCCTACAATGAGCAGTTCTTC	CASSVRDPYNEQFF
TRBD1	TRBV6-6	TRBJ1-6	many	TGTGCCAGCAGTTACGCGGACAGGGGGCTAAGTTCACCCCTCCACTTT	CASSYADRGLSSPLHF
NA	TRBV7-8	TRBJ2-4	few	TGTGCCAGCAGCTTAGCGGCAGGGTCGTTTTCCAAAAACATTCAGTACTTC	CASSLAAGSFSKNIQYF
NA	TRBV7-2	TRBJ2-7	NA	TGTGCCAGCAGCTTAGGGCTAGCCTACGAGCAGTACTTC	CASSLGLAYEQYF
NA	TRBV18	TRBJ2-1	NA	TGTGCCAGCTCCGGACTGCCTAGCTCCTACAATGAGCAGTTCTTC	CASSGLPSSYNEQFF
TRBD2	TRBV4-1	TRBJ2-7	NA	TGCGCCAGCAGCCAGACTAGCGGGAGTGCCGAGCAGTACTTC	CASSQTSGSAEQYF
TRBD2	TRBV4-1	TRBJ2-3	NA	TGCGCCAGCAGCCAAGGGGGACTAGCTTTAGATACGCAGTATTTT	CASSQGGLALDTQYF
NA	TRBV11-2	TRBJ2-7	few	TGTGCCAGCAGCGCGGGACTTTTAATCTCCTACGAGCAGTACTTC	CASSAGLLISYEQYF
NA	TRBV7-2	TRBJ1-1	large	TGTGCCAGCAGCGAAACATTCGATCAGTGGGCTGAAGCTTTCTTT	CASSETFDQWAEAFF
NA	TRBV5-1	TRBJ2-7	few	TGCGCCAGCAGCTTGGGGCCAGAGCAGTACTTC	CASSLGPEQYF
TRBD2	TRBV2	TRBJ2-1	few	TGTGCCAGCAGGGGCCCTAGAGCGGGACTAGCGCCTAACGCCTACAATGAGCAGTTCTTC	CASRGPRAGLAPNAYNEQFF
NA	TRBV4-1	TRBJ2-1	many	TGCGCCAGCAGCCAAGATTCGAAGAAACCCAGCTCCTACAATGAGCAGTTCTTC	CASSQDSKKPSSYNEQFF
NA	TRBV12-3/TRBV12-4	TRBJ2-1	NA	TGTGCCAGCAGTTTTGCCCCCCGTAACTACAATGAGCAGTTCTTC	CASSFAPRNYNEQFF
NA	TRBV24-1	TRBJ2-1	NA	TGTGCCACCAGTGACGGGACAAATTACAATGAGCAGTTCTTC	CATSDGTNYNEQFF
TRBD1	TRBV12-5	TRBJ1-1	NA	TGTGCTAGTGGTTTGGAACAGGGGACCGAAGCTTTCTTT	CASGLEQGTEAFF